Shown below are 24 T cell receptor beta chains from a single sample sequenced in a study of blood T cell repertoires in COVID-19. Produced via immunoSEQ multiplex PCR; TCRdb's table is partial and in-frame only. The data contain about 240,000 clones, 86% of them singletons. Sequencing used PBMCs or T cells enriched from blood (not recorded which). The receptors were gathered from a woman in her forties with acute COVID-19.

The CDR3, as DNA: TGTGCCAGCAGCGTTGACTCCCATCCAGTCAATGAGCAGTTCTTC. It is translated as CASSVDSHPVNEQFF. The chain is built from TRBV9 and TRBJ2-1; D is ambiguous. CDR1 SGDLS and CDR2 YYNGEE come from the germline V gene. Trimming removed 2 bases from V and 6 bases from J, with 15 bases in between. The CDR3 is made up of 15 amino acids.

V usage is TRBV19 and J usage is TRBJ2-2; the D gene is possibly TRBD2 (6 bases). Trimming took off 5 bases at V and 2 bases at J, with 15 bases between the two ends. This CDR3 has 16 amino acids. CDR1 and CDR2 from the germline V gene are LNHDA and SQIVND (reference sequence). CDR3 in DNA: TGTGCCAGTAGTTCAAGACTAGTTATTAACACCGGGGAGCTGTTTTTT. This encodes CASSSRLVINTGELFF.

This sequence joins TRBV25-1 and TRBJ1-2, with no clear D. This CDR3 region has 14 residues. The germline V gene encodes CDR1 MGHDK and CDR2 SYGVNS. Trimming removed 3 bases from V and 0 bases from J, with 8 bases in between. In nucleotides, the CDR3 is TGTGCCAGCAGTGATTCCAGGTCTAACTATGGCTACACCTTC. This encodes CASSDSRSNYGYTF.

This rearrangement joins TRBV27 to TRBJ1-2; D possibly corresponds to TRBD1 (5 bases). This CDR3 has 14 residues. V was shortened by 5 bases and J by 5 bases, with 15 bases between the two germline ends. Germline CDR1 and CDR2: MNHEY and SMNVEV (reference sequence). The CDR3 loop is CASSPWGDGYGYTF. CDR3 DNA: TGTGCCAGCAGTCCATGGGGGGACGGTTATGGCTACACCTTC.

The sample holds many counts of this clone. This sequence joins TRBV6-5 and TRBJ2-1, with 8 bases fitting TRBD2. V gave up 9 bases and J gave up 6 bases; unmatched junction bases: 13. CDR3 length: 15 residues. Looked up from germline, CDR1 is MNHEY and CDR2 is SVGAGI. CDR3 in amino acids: CASESRGGGGNEQFF. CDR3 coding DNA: TGTGCCAGTGAAAGCCGGGGGGGAGGTGGCAATGAGCAGTTCTTC.

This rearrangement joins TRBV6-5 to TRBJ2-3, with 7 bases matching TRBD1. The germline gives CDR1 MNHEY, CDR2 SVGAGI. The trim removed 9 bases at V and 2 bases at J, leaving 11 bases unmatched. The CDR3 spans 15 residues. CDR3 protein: CASSKDRRNTDTQYF. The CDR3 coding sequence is TGTGCCAGTAGTAAGGACAGGCGAAACACAGATACGCAGTATTTT.

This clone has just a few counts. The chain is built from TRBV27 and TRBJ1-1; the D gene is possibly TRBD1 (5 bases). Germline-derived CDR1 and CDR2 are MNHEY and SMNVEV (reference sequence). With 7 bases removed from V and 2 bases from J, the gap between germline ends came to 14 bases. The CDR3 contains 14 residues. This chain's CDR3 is CASTARTSNTEAFF. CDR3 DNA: TGTGCCAGCACGGCGAGGACAAGTAACACTGAAGCTTTCTTT.

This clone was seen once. CDR3 in DNA: TGTGCCAGCAGCCAAGATAATGCCCGGTATGAGCAGTTCTTC. As protein: CASSQDNARYEQFF. This sequence joins TRBV3-1 (or the pseudogene TRBV3-2) and TRBJ2-1; D ambiguous. The CDR3 covers 14 residues. Germline CDR1 reads LGHDT; CDR2 reads YNNKEL (reference sequence). V was pared by 0 bases and J by 8 bases, with 11 bases between.

The CDR3 nucleotides read TGTGCCAGCAGCCGGGGTCTTCAAGAGACCCAGTACTTC. Translation: CASSRGLQETQYF. V and J are TRBV5-6 and TRBJ2-5; the D gene is possibly TRBD2 (5 bases). Trimming took 4 bases from V and 2 from J, leaving 9 bases between them. Germline V lookup: CDR1 SGHDT, CDR2 YYEEEE. The CDR3 runs 13 residues. Using reference TRBV5-6 and TRBJ2-5 for the parts outside the CDR3, the full variable domain is DAGVTQSPTHLIKTRGQQVTLRCSPKSGHDTVSWYQQALGQGPQFIFQYYEEEERQRGNFPDRFSGHQFPNYSSELNVNALLLGDSALYLCASSRGLQETQYFGPGTRLLVL.

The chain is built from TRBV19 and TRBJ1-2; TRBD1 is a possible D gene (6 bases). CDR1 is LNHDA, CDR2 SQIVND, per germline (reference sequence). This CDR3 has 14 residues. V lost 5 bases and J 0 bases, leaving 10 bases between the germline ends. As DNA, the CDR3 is TGTGCCAGTAGTCTGGACAGCACTAACTATGGCTACACCTTC. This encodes CASSLDSTNYGYTF.

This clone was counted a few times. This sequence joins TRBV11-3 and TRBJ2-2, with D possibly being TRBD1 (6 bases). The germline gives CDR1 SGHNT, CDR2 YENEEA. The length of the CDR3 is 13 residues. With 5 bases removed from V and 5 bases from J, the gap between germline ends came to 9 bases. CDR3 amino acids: CASSIQGTGELFF. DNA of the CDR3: TGTGCCAGCAGCATACAGGGTACCGGGGAGCTGTTTTTT.

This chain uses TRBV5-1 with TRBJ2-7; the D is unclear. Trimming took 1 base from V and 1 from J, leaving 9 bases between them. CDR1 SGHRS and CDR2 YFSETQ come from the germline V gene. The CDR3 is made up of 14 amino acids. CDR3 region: CASSLYYSSYEQYF. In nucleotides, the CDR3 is TGCGCCAGCAGCTTGTATTACAGTTCCTACGAGCAGTACTTC.

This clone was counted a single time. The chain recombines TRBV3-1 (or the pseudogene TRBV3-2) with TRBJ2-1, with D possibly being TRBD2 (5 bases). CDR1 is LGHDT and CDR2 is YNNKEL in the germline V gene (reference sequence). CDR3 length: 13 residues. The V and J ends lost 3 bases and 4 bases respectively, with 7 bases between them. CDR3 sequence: CASSHGDYNEQFF. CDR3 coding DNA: TGTGCCAGCAGCCACGGGGATTACAATGAGCAGTTCTTC.

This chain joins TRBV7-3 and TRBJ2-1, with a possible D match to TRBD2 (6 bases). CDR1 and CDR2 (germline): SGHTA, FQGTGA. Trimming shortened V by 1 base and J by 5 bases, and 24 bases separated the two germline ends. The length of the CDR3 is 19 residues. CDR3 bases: TGTGCCAGCAGCTTAAAACCAGCGGTGCGGGGTACAAGAAACAATGAGCAGTTCTTC. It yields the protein CASSLKPAVRGTRNNEQFF.

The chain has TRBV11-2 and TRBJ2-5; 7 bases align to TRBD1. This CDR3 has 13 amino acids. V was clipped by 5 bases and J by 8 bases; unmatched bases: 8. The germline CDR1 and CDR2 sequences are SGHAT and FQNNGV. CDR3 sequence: CASSTGVSETQYF. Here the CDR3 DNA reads TGTGCCAGCAGCACAGGGGTCTCGGAAACCCAGTACTTC.

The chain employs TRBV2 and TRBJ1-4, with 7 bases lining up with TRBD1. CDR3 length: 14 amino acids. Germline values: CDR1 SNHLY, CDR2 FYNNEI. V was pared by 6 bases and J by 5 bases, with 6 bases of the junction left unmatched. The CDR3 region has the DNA TGTGCCAGCAGCGCCGGGACAGTAAATGAAAAACTGTTTTTT. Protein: CASSAGTVNEKLFF.

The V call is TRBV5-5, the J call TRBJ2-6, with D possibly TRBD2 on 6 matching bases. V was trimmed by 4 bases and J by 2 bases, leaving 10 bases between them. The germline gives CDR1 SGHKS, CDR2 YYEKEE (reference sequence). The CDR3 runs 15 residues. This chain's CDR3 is CASSPGVAGANVLTF. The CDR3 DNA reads TGTGCCAGCAGCCCGGGGGTAGCTGGGGCCAACGTCCTGACTTTC.

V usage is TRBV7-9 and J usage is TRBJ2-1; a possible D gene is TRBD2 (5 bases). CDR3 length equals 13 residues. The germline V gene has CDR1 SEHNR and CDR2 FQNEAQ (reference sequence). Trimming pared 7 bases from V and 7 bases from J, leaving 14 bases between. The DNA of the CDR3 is TGTGCCAGCACTCCGATTAGCGATAATGAGCAGTTCTTC. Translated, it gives CASTPISDNEQFF.

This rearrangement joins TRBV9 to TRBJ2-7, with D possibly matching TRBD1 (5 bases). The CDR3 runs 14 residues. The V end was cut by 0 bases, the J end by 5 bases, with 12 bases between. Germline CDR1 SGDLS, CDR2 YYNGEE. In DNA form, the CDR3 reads TGTGCCAGCAGCGTAGAGGTCAGGACACACGAGCAGTACTTC. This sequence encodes CASSVEVRTHEQYF.

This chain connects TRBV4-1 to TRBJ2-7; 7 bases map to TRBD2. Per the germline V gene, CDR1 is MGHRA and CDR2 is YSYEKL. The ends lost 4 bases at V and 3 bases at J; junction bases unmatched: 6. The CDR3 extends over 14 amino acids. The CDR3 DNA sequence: TGCGCCAGCAGCCCGACTCGCGGGAGCTACGAGCAGTACTTC. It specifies CASSPTRGSYEQYF.

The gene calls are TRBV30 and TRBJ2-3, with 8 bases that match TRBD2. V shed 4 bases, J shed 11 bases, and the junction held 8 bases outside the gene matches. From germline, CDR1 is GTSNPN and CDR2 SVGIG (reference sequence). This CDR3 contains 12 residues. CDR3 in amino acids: CAWTALAGGQYF. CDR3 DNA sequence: TGTGCCTGGACCGCCTTGGCGGGAGGGCAGTATTTT.

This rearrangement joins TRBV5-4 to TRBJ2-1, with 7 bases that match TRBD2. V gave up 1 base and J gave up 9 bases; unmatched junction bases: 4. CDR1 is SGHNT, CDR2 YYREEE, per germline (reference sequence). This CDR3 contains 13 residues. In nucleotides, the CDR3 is TGTGCCAGCAGCTTGCGGGAGGTCGCTGAGCAGTTCTTC. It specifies CASSLREVAEQFF.

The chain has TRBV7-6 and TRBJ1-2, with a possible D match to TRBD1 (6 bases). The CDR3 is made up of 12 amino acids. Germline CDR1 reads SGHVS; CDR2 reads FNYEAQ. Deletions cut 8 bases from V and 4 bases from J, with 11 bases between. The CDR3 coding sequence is TGTGCCAGCGGGACATCCGGCTATGGCTACACCTTC. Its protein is CASGTSGYGYTF. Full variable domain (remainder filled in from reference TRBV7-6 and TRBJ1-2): GAGVSQSPRYKVTKRGQDVALRCDPISGHVSLYWYRQALGQGPEFLTYFNYEAQQDKSGLPNDRFSAERPEGSISTLTIQRTEQRDSAMYRCASGTSGYGYTFGSGTRLTVV.

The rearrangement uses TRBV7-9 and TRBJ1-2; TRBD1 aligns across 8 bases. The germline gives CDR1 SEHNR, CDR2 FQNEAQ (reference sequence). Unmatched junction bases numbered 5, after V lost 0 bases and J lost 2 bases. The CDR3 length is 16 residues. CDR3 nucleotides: TGTGCCAGCAGCTTAGCGGGGGACAGGCAAAACTATGGCTACACCTTC. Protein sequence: CASSLAGDRQNYGYTF.